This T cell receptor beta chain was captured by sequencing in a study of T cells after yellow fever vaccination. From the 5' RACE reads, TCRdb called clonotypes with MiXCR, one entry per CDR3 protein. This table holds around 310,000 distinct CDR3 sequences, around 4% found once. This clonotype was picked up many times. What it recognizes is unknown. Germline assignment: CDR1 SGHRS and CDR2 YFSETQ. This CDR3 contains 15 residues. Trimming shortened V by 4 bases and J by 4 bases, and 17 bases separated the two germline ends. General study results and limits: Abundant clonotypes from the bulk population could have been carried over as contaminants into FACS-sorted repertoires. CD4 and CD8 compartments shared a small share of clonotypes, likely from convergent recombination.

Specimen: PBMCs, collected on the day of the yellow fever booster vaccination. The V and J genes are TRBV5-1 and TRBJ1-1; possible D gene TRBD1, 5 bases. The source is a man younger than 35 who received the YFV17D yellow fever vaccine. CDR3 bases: TGCGCCAGCAGCGACCCTCAGGGATGGGGCACTGAAGCTTTCTTT. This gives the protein CASSDPQGWGTEAFF.